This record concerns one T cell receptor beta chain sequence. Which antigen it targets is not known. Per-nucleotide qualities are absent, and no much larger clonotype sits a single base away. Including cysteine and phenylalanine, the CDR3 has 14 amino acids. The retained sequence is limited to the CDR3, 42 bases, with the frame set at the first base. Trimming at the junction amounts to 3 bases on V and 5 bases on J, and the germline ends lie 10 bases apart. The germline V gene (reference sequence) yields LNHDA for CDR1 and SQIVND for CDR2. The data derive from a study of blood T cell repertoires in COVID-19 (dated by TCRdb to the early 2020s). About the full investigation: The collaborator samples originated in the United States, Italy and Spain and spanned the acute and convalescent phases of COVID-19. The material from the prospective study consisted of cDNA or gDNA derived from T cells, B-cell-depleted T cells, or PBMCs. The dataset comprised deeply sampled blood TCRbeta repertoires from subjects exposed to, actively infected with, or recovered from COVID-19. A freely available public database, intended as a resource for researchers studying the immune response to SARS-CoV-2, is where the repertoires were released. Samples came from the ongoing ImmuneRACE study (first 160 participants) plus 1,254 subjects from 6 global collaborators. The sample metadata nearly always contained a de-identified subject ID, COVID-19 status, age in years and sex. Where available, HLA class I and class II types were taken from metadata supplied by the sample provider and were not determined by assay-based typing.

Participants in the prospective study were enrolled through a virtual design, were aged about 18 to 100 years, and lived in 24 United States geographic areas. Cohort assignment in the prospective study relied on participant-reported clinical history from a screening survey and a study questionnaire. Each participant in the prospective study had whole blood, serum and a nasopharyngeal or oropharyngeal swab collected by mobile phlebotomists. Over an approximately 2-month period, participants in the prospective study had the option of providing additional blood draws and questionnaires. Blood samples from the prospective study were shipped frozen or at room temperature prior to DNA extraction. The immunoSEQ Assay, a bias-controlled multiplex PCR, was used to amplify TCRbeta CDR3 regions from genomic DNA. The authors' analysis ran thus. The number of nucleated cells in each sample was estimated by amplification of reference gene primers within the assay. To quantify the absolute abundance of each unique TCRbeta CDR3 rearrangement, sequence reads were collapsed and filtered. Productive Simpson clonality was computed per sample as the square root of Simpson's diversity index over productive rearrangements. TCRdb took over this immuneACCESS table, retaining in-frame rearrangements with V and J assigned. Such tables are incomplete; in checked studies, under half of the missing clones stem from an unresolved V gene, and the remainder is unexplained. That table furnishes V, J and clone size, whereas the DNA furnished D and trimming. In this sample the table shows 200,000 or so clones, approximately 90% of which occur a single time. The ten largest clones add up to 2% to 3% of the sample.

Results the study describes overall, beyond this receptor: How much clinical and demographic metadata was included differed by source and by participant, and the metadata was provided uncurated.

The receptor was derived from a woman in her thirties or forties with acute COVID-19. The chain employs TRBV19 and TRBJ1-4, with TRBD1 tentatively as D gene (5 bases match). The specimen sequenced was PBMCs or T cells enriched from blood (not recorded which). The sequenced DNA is TGTGCCAGTAGTATTCTAGGGGAAAATGAAAAACTGTTTTTT. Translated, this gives CASSILGENEKLFF.